Shown below are 5 T cell receptor beta chains from a single sample sequenced in a study of cytomegalovirus exposure and HLA in healthy donors. Vbeta (60) and Jbeta (13) primers were used in the PCR. TCRdb keeps only in-frame clones here, not all; method: immunoSEQ multiplex PCR. Here the sample spans 100,000 or so clones, around 80% being singletons. The material sequenced was PBMCs. These receptors all stem from a female donor in good health and CMV-seropositive.

The CDR3 nucleotides read TGTGCCAGCAGCCCCGGAGGGGGCCCCTACGAGCAGTACTTC. Its translation is CASSPGGGPYEQYF. V usage is TRBV7-6 and J usage is TRBJ2-7, with D possibly TRBD1 on 7 matching bases. Germline loops: CDR1 SGHVS, CDR2 FNYEAQ. CDR3 size: 14 residues. V shed 5 bases and J shed 2 bases, with 13 bases lying between them. The entire variable domain, with the rest obtained from reference TRBV7-6 and TRBJ2-7, is as follows: GAGVSQSPRYKVTKRGQDVALRCDPISGHVSLYWYRQALGQGPEFLTYFNYEAQQDKSGLPNDRFSAERPEGSISTLTIQRTEQRDSAMYRCASSPGGGPYEQYFGPGTRLTVT.

This chain uses TRBV6-1 with TRBJ2-4; 7 bases are a match to TRBD2. CDR1 is MNHNS, CDR2 SASEGT, per germline. The CDR3 totals 13 residues. V lost 9 bases to trimming and J lost 1 base; unmatched junction nucleotides: 3. DNA for the CDR3: TGTGCCAGTCAGCGGGATGCCAAAAACATTCAGTACTTC. Protein sequence: CASQRDAKNIQYF.

This clone has only a few counts. The chain combines TRBV5-8 with TRBJ1-4; D gene uncertain. Germline V gene lookup returns CDR1 SGHTS and CDR2 YDEGEE. Deletions cut 0 bases from V and 4 bases from J, with 13 bases between. CDR3 length: 16 amino acids. CDR3 protein: CASSLGQRTNNEKLFF. DNA for the CDR3: TGTGCCAGCAGCTTGGGGCAGAGGACTAATAATGAAAAACTGTTTTTT.

A word on this clone: The same CDR3 can be traced to other DNA sequences in this sample. The chain carries TRBV5-1 and TRBJ2-7; no definite D call. The V gene lost 0 bases and the J gene lost 2 bases, with 9 bases spanning the gap. Germline CDR1 and CDR2: SGHRS and YFSETQ. This CDR3 contains 14 residues. The CDR3 here is CASSLVVSPYEQYF. The CDR3 bases are TGCGCCAGCAGCTTGGTAGTCTCCCCCTACGAGCAGTACTTC.

The chain has TRBV10-1 and TRBJ2-1; 10 bases match TRBD2. CDR3 length: 14 amino acids. CDR1 and CDR2 from the germline V gene are WNHNN and SYGVQD (reference sequence). The J segment lost 9 bases and the V segment lost 10 bases, leaving 12 bases of the junction unmatched. CDR3 sequence reads: CAIPGLAHFFEQFF. In DNA, the CDR3 is TGCGCCATTCCGGGACTAGCGCACTTTTTTGAGCAGTTCTTC.